Below are 17 T cell receptor beta chains sequenced from a single sample in a study of blood T cell repertoires in COVID-19. Measured with immunoSEQ multiplex PCR; TCRdb has only the in-frame clones, and not every one. The repertoire holds more than 35,000 clones, with 80% as singletons. Sequencing used peripheral blood. All receptors derive from a woman aged 70-85 years with acute or convalescent COVID-19.

The gene calls are TRBV5-6 and TRBJ1-5; unclear D gene. This CDR3 is 14 amino acids long. V was clipped by 0 bases and J by 6 bases, with 10 bases between them. Germline V lookup: CDR1 SGHDT, CDR2 YYEEEE. CDR3 sequence reads: CASSLGLASQPQHF. In DNA, the CDR3 is TGTGCCAGCAGCTTGGGCCTCGCGAGTCAGCCCCAGCATTTT.

The CDR3 sequence is CASSVAIGVSYTEAFF. As DNA, the CDR3 is TGTGCCAGCAGCGTAGCCATAGGGGTATCTTACACTGAAGCTTTCTTT. The chain has TRBV9 and TRBJ1-1, with D possibly matching TRBD1 (5 bases). Trimming cost V 0 bases and J 3 bases, with 15 bases left between them. This CDR3 comprises 16 residues. Germline loops: CDR1 SGDLS, CDR2 YYNGEE.

This clone rates as medium-sized. The rearrangement joins TRBV27 to TRBJ1-2; 7 bases fit TRBD1. Trimming removed 3 bases from V and 4 bases from J; junction bases left unmatched: 5. CDR3 length: 14 amino acids. Germline V lookup: CDR1 MNHEY, CDR2 SMNVEV (reference sequence). The CDR3 nucleotides are TGTGCCAGCAGTTTGGCGGGACAGATCTATGGCTACACCTTC. This gives the protein CASSLAGQIYGYTF.

The chain combines TRBV29-1 with TRBJ1-1, with 7 bases aligning to TRBD1. V was clipped by 4 bases and J by 0 bases; unmatched bases: 2. Germline lookup yields CDR1 SQVTM and CDR2 ANQGSEA. The CDR3 is 13 residues long. The CDR3: CSVGGQLNTEAFF. CDR3 bases: TGCAGCGTTGGGGGACAGCTGAACACTGAAGCTTTCTTT.

This chain joins TRBV5-1 and TRBJ2-1, with TRBD2 matching over 9 bases. Germline loops: CDR1 SGHRS, CDR2 YFSETQ. This CDR3 has 15 residues. Germline trimming cut 4 bases from V and 5 bases from J; bases unmatched to any gene: 7. CDR3 protein: CASSPRTSADNEQFF. The DNA of the CDR3 is TGCGCCAGCAGCCCGAGGACTAGCGCGGACAATGAGCAGTTCTTC.

This sequence joins TRBV27 and TRBJ2-7; weak D call: TRBD1 (5 bases). Trimming took off 6 bases at V and 2 bases at J, with 17 bases between the two ends. The CDR3 has 15 amino acids. Germline V gene sequence: CDR1 MNHEY, CDR2 SMNVEV (reference sequence). CDR3 region: CASSSLGVLPYEQYF. The CDR3 coding sequence is TGTGCCAGCAGCTCCCTAGGGGTCCTCCCCTACGAGCAGTACTTC.

With respect to this clone: The junction does not match germline at one end; this may be a read error. The chain joins TRBV15 to TRBJ1-2; 10 bases fit TRBD1. Germline-derived CDR1 and CDR2 are LNHNV and YYDKDF (reference sequence). The CDR3 runs to 15 residues. In nucleotides, the CDR3 is TGTGCCACCAGCAGGGAGGGACAGGGGATATATGCCTACACCTTC. Translated, it gives CATSREGQGIYAYTF.

The V gene is TRBV24-1, the J gene TRBJ2-3; D perhaps matches TRBD1 (5 bases). Germline-derived CDR1 and CDR2 are KGHDR and SFDVKD. The CDR3 is 16 amino acids. V was shortened by 0 bases and J by 0 bases, with 9 bases between the two germline ends. CDR3 nucleotide sequence: TGTGCCACCAGTGATTTGGGGGCAGGGAGCACAGATACGCAGTATTTT. The encoded protein is CATSDLGAGSTDTQYF.

The genes are TRBV19 and TRBJ2-7, with TRBD1 as a possible D gene (6 bases). Germline values: CDR1 LNHDA, CDR2 SQIVND (reference sequence). This CDR3 region has 15 residues. Trimming removed 4 bases at V and 1 base at J, with 14 bases between. The CDR3 bases are TGTGCCAGTAGTAGACGACAGGATGCTTCCTACGAGCAGTACTTC. Its protein product is CASSRRQDASYEQYF.

The V and J genes are TRBV5-1 and TRBJ2-6, with 13 nucleotides matching TRBD2. After removal of 4 bases from V and 2 bases from J, the junction contained 18 bases not matched to a gene. The CDR3 spans 22 residues. CDR1 SGHRS and CDR2 YFSETQ come from the germline V gene. Here the CDR3 reads CASSVPGNWTSGSLAGANVLTF. The CDR3 DNA reads as TGCGCCAGCAGCGTTCCCGGGAACTGGACTAGCGGGAGTTTGGCTGGGGCCAACGTCCTGACTTTC.

V is TRBV5-1 and J is TRBJ2-7, with 11 bases aligning to TRBD1. The CDR3 is 16 amino acids. Germline values: CDR1 SGHRS, CDR2 YFSETQ. With 0 bases clipped from V and 3 bases from J, the junction kept 5 bases outside the gene matches. The CDR3 DNA sequence: TGCGCCAGCAGCTTGGGGTCCGGGACAGGGGGCTACGAGCAGTACTTC. Protein product: CASSLGSGTGGYEQYF.

The chain carries TRBV12-3 or TRBV12-4 and TRBJ2-5; D gene unclear. This CDR3 is 11 amino acids long. Trimming pared 6 bases from V and 10 bases from J, leaving 12 bases between. The DNA for the CDR3 is TGTGCCAGCAGAGCTAGATCCCACCAGTACTTC. Translating it yields CASRARSHQYF.

The J gene is TRBJ2-5, the V gene TRBV11-2, with TRBD2 matching 7 bases. V shed 5 bases and J 4 bases; nucleotides not matched to a gene: 13. The germline CDR1 and CDR2 sequences are SGHAT and FQNNGV. The CDR3 contains 16 residues. DNA for the CDR3: TGTGCCAGCAGCCCCGGATGGACGGGGAGGGGAGAGACCCAGTACTTC. This encodes CASSPGWTGRGETQYF.

The chain has TRBV29-1 and TRBJ2-1; 13 nucleotides match TRBD2. The CDR3 spans 13 residues. From germline, CDR1 is SQVTM and CDR2 ANQGSEA. The CDR3 DNA sequence: TGCAGTTTTACTAGCGGGGGGGCCAATGAGCAGTTCTTC. Translating it yields CSFTSGGANEQFF.

V gene TRBV28 combines with J gene TRBJ2-4, with D possibly being TRBD1 (6 bases). Germline V lookup: CDR1 MDHEN, CDR2 SYDVKM. The CDR3 covers 15 residues. V was pared by 5 bases and J by 0 bases, with 11 bases between. CDR3 sequence (DNA): TGTGCCAGCAGTCAACAGGGTACAGCCAAAAACATTCAGTACTTC. Translation gives CASSQQGTAKNIQYF.

The rearrangement uses TRBV2 and TRBJ2-7; 13 nucleotides agree with TRBD2. The germline V gene encodes CDR1 SNHLY and CDR2 FYNNEI. This CDR3 is 15 amino acids long. J gave up 4 bases and V 6 bases, and 6 bases lay outside the gene matches. This chain's CDR3 is CASSTRTSGGYEQYF. The DNA for the CDR3 is TGTGCCAGCAGCACCCGGACTAGCGGGGGATACGAGCAGTACTTC.

This sequence joins TRBV6-6 and TRBJ1-4; 7 bases fit TRBD1. The CDR3 consists of 14 residues. The trim removed 5 bases at V and 4 bases at J, leaving 4 bases unmatched. The V gene's germline CDR1 is MNHNY and CDR2 SVGAGI (reference sequence). CDR3 amino acids: CASSTGARNEKLFF. The CDR3 region has the DNA TGTGCCAGCAGTACAGGGGCCCGTAATGAAAAACTGTTTTTT.